This T cell receptor (beta chain) came from a study of shared clonotypes between healthy human individuals. Study details: Three plates each covered CD4 naive and memory; CD8 naive two, CD8 memory one. Points from the study as a whole: Estimated clonotype richness was generally higher in naive than memory subsets. It was only blood that was sampled, and tissue repertoires likely differ.

As to this clone: What it recognizes is unknown.

Libraries were prepared by immunoSEQ multiplex PCR; TCRdb keeps only in-frame clonotypes and omits some of them. Among 95,000 to 120,000 clones listed, about 62% were seen once. The CDR3 extends over 14 amino acids. V trimming: 3 bases; J trimming: 4 bases; junction bases outside the gene matches: 2. Germline values: CDR1 MGHRA, CDR2 YSYEKL. Material for sequencing was memory CD8+ T cells sorted from blood. Subset here: CD45RO+ cells pooled with CCR7-negative TemRA cells. This TCR was recovered from a woman in her thirties in good health. The rearrangement joins TRBV4-1 to TRBJ2-7; 11 bases fit TRBD2. CDR3 sequence (DNA): TGCGCCAGCAGCCACCTAGCGGGAGGATACGAGCAGTACTTC. Translation: CASSHLAGGYEQYF.